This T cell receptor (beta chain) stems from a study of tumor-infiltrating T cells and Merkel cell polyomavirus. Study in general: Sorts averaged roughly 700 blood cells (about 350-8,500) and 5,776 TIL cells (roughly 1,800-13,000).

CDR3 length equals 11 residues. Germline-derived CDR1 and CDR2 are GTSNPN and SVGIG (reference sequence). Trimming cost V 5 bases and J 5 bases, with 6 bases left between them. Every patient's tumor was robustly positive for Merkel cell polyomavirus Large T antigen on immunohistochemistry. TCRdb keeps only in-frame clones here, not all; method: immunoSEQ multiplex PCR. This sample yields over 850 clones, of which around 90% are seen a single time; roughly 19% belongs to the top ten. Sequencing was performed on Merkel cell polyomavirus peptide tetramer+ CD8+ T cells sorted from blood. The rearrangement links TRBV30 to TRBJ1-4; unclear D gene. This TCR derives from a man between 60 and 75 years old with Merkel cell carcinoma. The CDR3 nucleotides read TGTGCCTGGGAGAGAAATGAAAAACTGTTTTTT. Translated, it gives CAWERNEKLFF.